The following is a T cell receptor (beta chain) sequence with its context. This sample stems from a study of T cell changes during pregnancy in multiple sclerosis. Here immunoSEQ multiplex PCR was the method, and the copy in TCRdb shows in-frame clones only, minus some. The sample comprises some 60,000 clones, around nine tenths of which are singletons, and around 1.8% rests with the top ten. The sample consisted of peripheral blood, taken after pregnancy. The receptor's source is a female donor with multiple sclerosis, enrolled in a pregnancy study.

In DNA, the CDR3 is TGTGCAAGTCGCGCCTGGAAGGAGCCACCCTATAATCACGAGCAGTACTTC. Translating gives CASRAWKEPPYNHEQYF. The V and J genes are TRBV12-2 and TRBJ2-7; the table's D call TRBD2 went unverified against the DNA. TRBV12-2 is a pseudogene locus. This CDR3 comprises 17 residues.